The 29 T cell receptor beta chains below come from one sample, sequenced in a study of T-cell reconstitution after alpha-beta-depleted transplantation in children (dated by TCRdb to 2016 to 2018). What the treatment or condition label conveys for this sample: allogeneic hematopoietic cell transplantation with graft depleted of TCRalphabeta T cells and CD19 B cells. Preparation of the library involved PCR. The instrument given in TCRdb is Illumina HiSeq 2500. TCR library preparation used molecular barcoding, with unique molecular identifiers applied to normalize quantification of the TCRbeta repertoire. Using fastp trimming at Q25 and MiXCR clonotype assembly, TCRdb reanalyzed the public sequencing data and kept in-frame beta chains. Rows are combined by CDR3 protein, so each entry shows the most common genes and DNA. This sample has about 440,000 distinct CDR3 sequences in its table, and 43% of those were observed once. The ten largest clones take up around 29% of the sample.

The sequencing used PBMCs, collected before TCRalphabeta/CD19-depleted stem cell transplant. All receptors derive from a girl aged 2 to 9 with aplastic anemia, due to receive a stem cell transplant.

This clonotype was recorded a few times. The chain has TRBV6-1 and TRBJ2-7; 7 positions agree with TRBD2. Germline assignment: CDR1 MNHNS and CDR2 SASEGT. V dropped 6 bases and J dropped 2; count of bases not matched to a gene: 10. CDR3 length: 15 amino acids. CDR3 region: CASRGVERGTYEQYF. DNA of the CDR3: TGTGCCAGCAGGGGGGTAGAGCGGGGCACCTACGAGCAGTACTTC.

The gene calls are TRBV6-1 and TRBJ1-2; 7 bases are a match to TRBD1. CDR3 length: 14 residues. Per germline, CDR1 MNHNS and CDR2 SASEGT. V was clipped by 10 bases and J by 2 bases; unmatched bases: 10. CDR3 in amino acids: CATFDREGNYGYTF. The CDR3 nucleotides are TGTGCCACCTTCGACAGGGAAGGAAACTATGGCTACACCTTC.

V usage is TRBV10-3 and J usage is TRBJ1-2, with 7 bases identical to TRBD1. This CDR3 spans 14 amino acids. Germline lookup yields CDR1 ENHRY and CDR2 SYGVKD. Unmatched junction bases numbered 7, after V lost 8 bases and J lost 1 base. CDR3 amino acids: CAIRRDSINYGYTF. As DNA, the CDR3 is TGTGCCATCCGTAGGGACAGTATTAACTATGGCTACACCTTC.

The sample holds a few counts of this clonotype. The rearrangement uses TRBV5-1 and TRBJ2-6; TRBD1 is a possible D gene (6 bases). V lost 4 bases and J lost 0, with 17 bases in between. The CDR3 sequence is 18 residues long. The germline gives CDR1 SGHRS, CDR2 YFSETQ. The chain's CDR3 is CASSARMTGVSGANVLTF. CDR3 sequence (DNA): TGCGCCAGCAGCGCCAGGATGACAGGAGTCTCTGGGGCCAACGTCCTGACTTTC.

This clonotype was seen a few times. J is TRBJ2-2 and V is TRBV5-1; the D is unclear. The CDR3 has 14 amino acids. Trimming shortened V by 3 bases and J by 4 bases, and 10 bases separated the two germline ends. The germline CDR1 and CDR2 sequences are SGHRS and YFSETQ. The CDR3 loop is CASSSYVGTGELFF. CDR3 DNA: TGCGCCAGCAGCTCTTATGTGGGCACCGGGGAGCTGTTTTTT.

This clonotype was detected only a few times. The genes are TRBV29-1 and TRBJ1-1; perhaps TRBD1 as D (5 bases). The ends were cut back, 6 bases at V and 4 bases at J, with 12 bases in the middle. Germline CDR1 reads SQVTM; CDR2 reads ANQGSEA. The CDR3 has 12 amino acids. CDR3 in amino acids: CSVNRGSTEAFF. The CDR3 DNA follows: TGCAGCGTAAATCGGGGGTCCACTGAAGCTTTCTTT.

This CDR3 reads CASSESTGSYEQYF. CDR3 coding DNA: TGCGCCAGCAGTGAGTCTACAGGATCCTACGAGCAGTACTTC. The rearrangement uses TRBV10-2 and TRBJ2-7, with D maybe TRBD1 (5 bases). This CDR3 is 14 amino acids long. V was clipped by 0 bases and J by 1 base, with 7 bases between them. Germline lookup yields CDR1 WSHSY and CDR2 SAAADI.

This clonotype showed up just once. V usage is TRBV7-9 and J usage is TRBJ2-3; D not resolved. Germline V lookup: CDR1 SEHNR, CDR2 FQNEAQ (reference sequence). The CDR3 loop spans 13 amino acids. Trimming removed 5 bases from V and 5 bases from J, with 11 bases in between. Written as DNA, the CDR3 is TGTGCCAGCAGCCCCCAAGAGCGAGATACGCAGTATTTT. Protein sequence: CASSPQERDTQYF.

The table lists this clonotype with many counts. The chain recombines TRBV7-2 with TRBJ2-3; the match to TRBD2 covers 11 bases. Germline trimming cut 0 bases from V and 5 bases from J; bases unmatched to any gene: 10. The CDR3 spans 18 residues. Germline CDR1 SGHTA, CDR2 FQGNSA. CDR3 nucleotide sequence: TGTGCCAGCAGCTTAGCGGGGTCTAGCGGGAGGTCGGGAGATACGCAGTATTTT. Encoded protein: CASSLAGSSGRSGDTQYF.

This clonotype appeared once. The gene calls are TRBV20-1 and TRBJ2-1; TRBD2 aligns across 13 bases. The CDR3 spans 17 residues. Germline assignment: CDR1 DFQATT and CDR2 SNEGSKA (reference sequence). Trimming took 5 bases from V and 7 from J; bases not matched to a gene: 14. CDR3 DNA: TGCAGTGCTGAGAACCCTCGGACTAGCGGGAGCTATAATGAGCAGTTCTTC. Translated: CSAENPRTSGSYNEQFF.

This clonotype was seen repeatedly, ten times or more. The V and J genes are TRBV20-1 and TRBJ2-1; 7 bases match TRBD1. The J segment lost 6 bases and the V segment lost 3 bases, leaving 5 bases of the junction unmatched. Germline V gene sequence: CDR1 DFQATT, CDR2 SNEGSKA (reference sequence). The CDR3 is 13 amino acids. The chain's CDR3 is CSASSPGGNEQFF. DNA for the CDR3: TGCAGTGCTAGTTCTCCAGGGGGCAATGAGCAGTTCTTC.

The J gene is TRBJ2-7, the V gene TRBV24-1; D is ambiguous. The V gene lost 4 bases and the J gene lost 7 bases, with 16 bases spanning the gap. CDR3 length: 14 residues. CDR1 KGHDR and CDR2 SFDVKD come from the germline V gene. This CDR3 is CATSDSDAFREQYF. The CDR3 DNA sequence: TGTGCCACCAGTGACTCGGATGCCTTTCGGGAGCAGTACTTC.

The genes are TRBV12-3 or TRBV12-4 and TRBJ1-4; 9 positions match TRBD1. J lost 7 bases, V lost 6 bases, and 6 bases had no gene match. CDR3 size: 14 residues. CDR3: CASRPTGGGEKLFF. CDR3 DNA sequence: TGTGCCAGCAGACCGACAGGGGGAGGTGAAAAACTGTTTTTT.

The rearrangement joins TRBV20-1 to TRBJ2-7; 9 bases align to TRBD1. CDR3 length equals 15 residues. Germline V gene sequence: CDR1 DFQATT, CDR2 SNEGSKA (reference sequence). Germline trimming cut 0 bases from V and 5 bases from J; bases unmatched to any gene: 8. The CDR3 sequence: CSARDGRGTGNEQYF. The CDR3 region has the DNA TGCAGTGCTAGAGATGGACGAGGGACAGGGAACGAGCAGTACTTC.

This chain connects TRBV6-5 to TRBJ2-7; TRBD2 aligns across 7 bases. Germline V gives CDR1 MNHEY, CDR2 SVGAGI. The CDR3 runs 13 residues. Losses at the gene ends were 0 bases for V and 5 bases for J; bases not matched to a gene: 1. CDR3 DNA: TGTGCCAGCAGTTACTCGGGGGGGAACGAGCAGTACTTC. This gives the protein CASSYSGGNEQYF.

The genes are TRBV5-5 and TRBJ1-4, with a possible D match to TRBD1 (5 bases). Germline V gene sequence: CDR1 SGHKS, CDR2 YYEKEE (reference sequence). The CDR3 runs to 14 residues. The ends were cut back, 5 bases at V and 6 bases at J, with 14 bases in the middle. CDR3 protein: CASSPGTVDEKLFF. Here the CDR3 DNA reads TGTGCCAGCAGTCCCGGGACGGTAGATGAAAAACTGTTTTTT. The complete variable domain, with remaining parts taken from reference TRBV5-5 and TRBJ1-4, reads DAGVTQSPTHLIKTRGQQVTLRCSPISGHKSVSWYQQVLGQGPQFIFQYYEKEERGRGNFPDRFSARQFPNYSSELNVNALLLGDSALYLCASSPGTVDEKLFFGSGTQLSVL.

The J gene is TRBJ1-2, the V gene TRBV7-2, with TRBD1 identical over 7 bases. Germline trimming cut 5 bases from V and 6 bases from J; bases unmatched to any gene: 6. Germline CDR1 is SGHTA and CDR2 is FQGNSA. CDR3 length: 13 amino acids. DNA of the CDR3: TGTGCCAGCAGCGAGCGACAGGGCCATGGCTACACCTTC. Its protein product is CASSERQGHGYTF.

V and J are TRBV20-1 and TRBJ1-2; weak D call: TRBD1 (6 bases). This CDR3 spans 14 amino acids. V lost 4 bases, J lost 4 bases, and 16 bases lay in between. Germline CDR1 DFQATT, CDR2 SNEGSKA (reference sequence). For the CDR3, the DNA is TGCAGTGCTACAGGGGACTCTACCCCCTATGGCTACACCTTC. Translated, it gives CSATGDSTPYGYTF.

This clonotype appeared a few times. DNA for the CDR3: TGTGCCTGGAGCGCACTAACCAATGAGCAGTTCTTC. Its translation: CAWSALTNEQFF. The chain uses TRBV30 and TRBJ2-1; D unresolved. In germline, CDR1 is GTSNPN, CDR2 SVGIG (reference sequence). This CDR3 is 12 amino acids long. V lost 3 bases to trimming and J lost 6 bases, with 9 bases between them.

Comments on this clonotype: The junction differs from germline at one of its ends, possibly a read error. This chain joins TRBV20-1 and TRBJ2-7, with 9 bases identical to TRBD2. The CDR3 spans 16 residues. Per the germline V gene, CDR1 is DFQATT and CDR2 is SNEGSKA (reference sequence). The CDR3 protein is CCALAGQRRSSYEQYF. CDR3 nucleotides: TGCTGTGCTCTAGCGGGACAGCGTAGGAGCTCCTACGAGCAGTACTTC.

This clonotype was seen repeatedly, ten times or more. This chain links TRBV28 with TRBJ2-7, with 7 bases identical to TRBD1. The germline CDR1 and CDR2 sequences are MDHEN and SYDVKM. Trimming at V came to 2 bases and at J to 2 bases, leaving 3 bases not matched to a gene. This CDR3 is built from 14 residues. This chain's CDR3 is CASSLTGTAYEQYF. The CDR3 DNA reads TGTGCCAGCAGTTTAACCGGGACAGCCTACGAGCAGTACTTC.

The rearrangement joins TRBV6-6 to TRBJ1-1; weak D call: TRBD1 (5 bases). Between the trimmed V and J ends, which lost 7 bases and 1 base, there was a span of 10 bases. Germline loops: CDR1 MNHNY, CDR2 SVGAGI (reference sequence). This CDR3 is built from 13 residues. Here the CDR3 reads CASKDTKNTEAFF. The DNA of the CDR3 is TGTGCCAGCAAGGACACCAAGAACACTGAAGCTTTCTTT.

This clonotype was recorded a few times. The genes are TRBV6-2 or TRBV6-3 and TRBJ1-2, with 9 bases lining up with TRBD1. Germline CDR1 and CDR2: MNHEY and SVGEGT. Losses at the gene ends were 8 bases for V and 6 bases for J; bases not matched to a gene: 7. The CDR3 totals 13 residues. The CDR3, as DNA: TGTGCCAGCCGGGACAGGGACAACGATGGCTACACCTTC. Protein sequence: CASRDRDNDGYTF.

J is TRBJ2-7 and V is TRBV7-8, with D possibly called TRBD1 or TRBD2 (5 bases each). Germline loops: CDR1 SGHVS, CDR2 FQNEAQ. Trimming stripped 1 base from V and 0 bases from J, with 10 bases between. The CDR3 length is 15 residues. The CDR3 nucleotides read TGTGCCAGCAGCTTAGGAGGGGCCGTCTCCTACGAGCAGTACTTC. It is translated as CASSLGGAVSYEQYF.

The J gene is TRBJ2-1, the V gene TRBV7-7, with TRBD1 matching 7 bases. Looked up from germline, CDR1 is SSHAT and CDR2 is FNYEAQ (reference sequence). J lost 0 bases, V lost 1 base, and 6 bases had no gene match. This CDR3 has 17 amino acids. As DNA, the CDR3 is TGTGCCAGCAGCTTAGGGCCCTGGGACAGCTCCTACAATGAGCAGTTCTTC. Protein product: CASSLGPWDSSYNEQFF. Full variable domain (outside the CDR3, taken from reference TRBV7-7 and TRBJ2-1): GAGVSQSPRYKVTKRGQDVTLRCDPISSHATLYWYQQALGQGPEFLTYFNYEAQPDKSGLPSDRFSAERPEGSISTLTIQRTEQRDSAMYRCASSLGPWDSSYNEQFFGPGTRLTVL.

V gene TRBV20-1 combines with J gene TRBJ2-7; 7 bases match TRBD1. Germline-derived CDR1 and CDR2 are DFQATT and SNEGSKA (reference sequence). This CDR3 contains 14 residues. V gave up 6 bases and J gave up 3 bases; unmatched junction bases: 11. CDR3 coding DNA: TGCAGTGCCGCCGGACAGGCCCATTTCTACGAGCAGTACTTC. Translated, it gives CSAAGQAHFYEQYF.

The CDR3 protein is CSARDGDGFTTNEKLFF. In DNA form, the CDR3 reads TGCAGTGCTAGAGACGGCGACGGGTTCACAACTAATGAAAAACTGTTTTTT. The rearrangement links TRBV20-1 to TRBJ1-4; no firm D call. The CDR3 runs 17 residues. The V gene lost 0 bases and the J gene lost 0 bases, with 14 bases spanning the gap. Looked up from germline, CDR1 is DFQATT and CDR2 is SNEGSKA (reference sequence).

In its sample, this clonotype was seen a few times. The gene calls are TRBV15 and TRBJ2-7; D not certain. Germline CDR1 LNHNV, CDR2 YYDKDF (reference sequence). V was clipped by 2 bases and J by 4 bases, with 9 bases between them. This CDR3 contains 13 residues. CDR3 in amino acids: CATSRKGIYEQYF. DNA of the CDR3: TGTGCCACCAGCAGAAAGGGTATATACGAGCAGTACTTC.

This clonotype was observed at least ten times. The gene calls are TRBV7-2 and TRBJ2-3; weak D call: TRBD2 (5 bases). V lost 4 bases and J 2 bases, leaving 10 bases between the germline ends. Germline-derived CDR1 and CDR2 are SGHTA and FQGNSA. The CDR3 spans 14 residues. The CDR3 protein is CASSYRDPTDTQYF. DNA of the CDR3: TGTGCCAGCAGCTACCGGGATCCCACAGATACGCAGTATTTT.